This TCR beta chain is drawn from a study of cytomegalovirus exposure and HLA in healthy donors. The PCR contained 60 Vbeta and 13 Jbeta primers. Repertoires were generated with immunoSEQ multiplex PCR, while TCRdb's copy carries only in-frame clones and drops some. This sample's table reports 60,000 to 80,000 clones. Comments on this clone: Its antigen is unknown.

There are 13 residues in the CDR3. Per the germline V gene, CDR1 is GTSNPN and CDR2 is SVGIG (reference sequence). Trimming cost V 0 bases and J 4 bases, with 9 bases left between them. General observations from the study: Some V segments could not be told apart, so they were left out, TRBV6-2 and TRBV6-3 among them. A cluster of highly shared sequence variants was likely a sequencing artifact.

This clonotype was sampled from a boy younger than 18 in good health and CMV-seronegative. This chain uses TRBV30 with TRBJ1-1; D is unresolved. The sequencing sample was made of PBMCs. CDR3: CAWSVGVSTEAFF. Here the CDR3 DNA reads TGTGCCTGGAGTGTCGGAGTATCCACTGAAGCTTTCTTT. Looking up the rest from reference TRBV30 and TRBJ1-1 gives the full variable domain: SQTIHQWPATLVQPVGSPLSLECTVEGTSNPNLYWYRQAAGRGLQLLFYSVGIGQISSEVPQNLSASRPQDRQFILSSKKLLLSDSGFYLCAWSVGVSTEAFFGQGTRLTVV.